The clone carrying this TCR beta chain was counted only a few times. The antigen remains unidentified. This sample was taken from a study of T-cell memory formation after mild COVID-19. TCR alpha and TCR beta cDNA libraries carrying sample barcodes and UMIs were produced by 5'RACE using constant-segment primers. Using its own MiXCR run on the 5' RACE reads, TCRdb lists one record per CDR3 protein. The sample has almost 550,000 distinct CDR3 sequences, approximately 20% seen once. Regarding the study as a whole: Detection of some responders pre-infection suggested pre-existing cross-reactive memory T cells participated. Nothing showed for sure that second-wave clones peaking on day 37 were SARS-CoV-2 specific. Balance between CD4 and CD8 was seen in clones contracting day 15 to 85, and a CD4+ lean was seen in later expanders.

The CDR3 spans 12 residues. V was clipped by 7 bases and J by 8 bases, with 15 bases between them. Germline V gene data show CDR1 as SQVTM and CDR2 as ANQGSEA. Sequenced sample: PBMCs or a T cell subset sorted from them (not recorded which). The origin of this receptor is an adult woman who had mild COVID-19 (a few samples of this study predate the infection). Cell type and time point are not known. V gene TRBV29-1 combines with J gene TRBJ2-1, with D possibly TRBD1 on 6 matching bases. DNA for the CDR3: TGCAGCGCTAATGAGGGGGTAGATGAGCAGTTCTTC. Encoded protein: CSANEGVDEQFF.